This TCR beta chain originates from a study of identical twins (dated by TCRdb to the mid-2010s). Describing the broader study: To test whether fetal clonotypes persist, the study used deep sequencing on TCR alpha and beta repertoires from monozygotic twins, unrelated adults of various ages, and cord blood. Replicate twin experiments were performed at different times using different library preparation protocols to rule out contamination. Study-wide findings and limitations: Out-of-frame TCR alpha sharing in monozygotic twins was systematically underestimated by recombination models, whereas sharing between unrelated individuals was in agreement with the recombination models. Because the same donors could not be followed over many years, conclusions were based on cross-sectional statistical analysis. The excess sharing between twins in beta out-of-frame sequences was weaker because fewer shared sequences reduced the signal-to-noise ratio. Fewer insertions were carried by abundant cord blood beta clonotypes, a similar but weaker trend appeared in young adult naive repertoires, and no such trend appeared in memory repertoires. Compared with coincidental sharing between unrelated individuals, an excess of low generation-probability sequences was observed among out-of-frame TCR alpha sequences shared between twins. Invariant T cells such as MAIT and iNKT could partly confound zero-insertion analyses, although diverse VJ usage argued against such confounding for most clonotypes.

Every donor was a healthy Caucasian. The twin cohort consisted of three pairs of female monozygotic twins, all aged about 18 to 30 years. Peripheral blood mononuclear cells were used as the source from which RNA for TCR libraries was isolated. This clonotype was seen a few times. Its antigen is unknown. Base quality data are lacking; no much larger clone is found one base away. Receptor libraries were prepared by 5' RACE. Data came from an Illumina HiSeq 2000. A universal primer binding site was added through template switching, and the final cDNA carried a unique molecular identifier so that TCR cDNA molecules could be counted accurately. First-strand cDNA for TCR alpha and beta chains was synthesized from specific primers in the conserved constant-segment region. To control for contamination, each cDNA library was double barcoded with a SMART-Mk sample barcode plus Illumina barcodes. TruSeq adapter sequences, together with Illumina sample barcodes, were added in two successive PCR steps. The TCR alpha and beta cDNA libraries were sequenced on the Illumina HiSeq platform using custom primers. Turning to the authors' computational methods: Raw reads were processed with MiGEC to extract unique molecular identifiers, and MiXCR was used to determine CDR3 positions. For each individual, recombination models were inferred using an EM algorithm with the repgenHMM and IGoR tools. Shared clonotypes were analyzed with the tcR package in R, and sharing was normalized by the product of cloneset sizes. To study raw recombination without the effects of thymic and clonal selection, out-of-frame nonproductive sequences were analyzed. The public sequencing data were trimmed at Q25 with fastp and processed into clonotypes with MiXCR by TCRdb, which kept only in-frame beta chains. CDR3 protein sequences are deduplicated, and each keeps its most common genes and DNA. Here the V and J calls rest on TCRdb's processing, not on the authors' analysis. The sample records about 660,000 distinct CDR3 sequences, about 9.4% of which are singletons. The top ten hold around 0.95% of the sample.

The germline V gene specifies SGHDT as CDR1 and YYEEEE as CDR2. Compared with germline, V lacks 4 bases and J lacks 0 bases; bases without a gene match: 19. The CDR3 sequence holds 20 residues, the cysteine and phenylalanine included. Just the 60-base CDR3 DNA is kept, in frame starting at base 1. This same sample was also part of a study on yellow fever vaccine responses in identical twins. From the second report: The authors reported that the T cell response to vaccination in identical twins appeared partly convergent and partly personalized. In identical twins, the study followed T cell clones that responded to the vaccine with precision.

This clonotype originated in a woman aged 18-29 years in good health. The rearranged segments are TRBV5-6 and TRBJ2-1; 7 nucleotides in the junction match TRBD2. The sample comprised PBMCs. The CDR3: CASSGGGLAVALTSYNEQFF. The DNA sequence is as follows: TGTGCCAGCAGCGGCGGCGGGCTAGCGGTTGCCCTAACCTCCTACAATGAGCAGTTCTTC.